Below, 15 T cell receptor beta chains from the same sample are listed, as sequenced in a study of blood T cell repertoires in COVID-19. Method: immunoSEQ multiplex PCR; TCRdb's copy keeps in-frame clones and lacks some. The sample yields about 400,000 clones, approximately 86% seen once. The sequenced material came from PBMCs or T cells enriched from blood (not recorded which). Receptors were obtained from a woman aged 40 to 50 with acute COVID-19.

The chain uses TRBV7-9 and TRBJ1-4; 7 nucleotides match TRBD1. Germline V gene lookup returns CDR1 SEHNR and CDR2 FQNEAQ (reference sequence). V trimming: 5 bases; J trimming: 4 bases; junction bases outside the gene matches: 4. The CDR3 is made up of 14 amino acids. The chain's CDR3 is CASSPGQLNEKLFF. As DNA, the CDR3 is TGTGCCAGCAGCCCGGGACAGCTTAATGAAAAACTGTTTTTT.

This sequence joins TRBV11-2 and TRBJ2-1, with 8 nucleotides matching TRBD1. Germline trimming cut 5 bases from V and 6 bases from J; bases unmatched to any gene: 12. The CDR3 totals 16 residues. Germline loops: CDR1 SGHAT, CDR2 FQNNGV. The CDR3 sequence: CASSTSQDRVSNEQFF. CDR3 coding DNA: TGTGCCAGCAGCACCTCCCAGGACAGGGTAAGCAATGAGCAGTTCTTC.

The chain uses TRBV4-1 and TRBJ2-2; 8 nucleotides match TRBD2. Losses at the gene ends were 2 bases for V and 7 bases for J; bases not matched to a gene: 9. The CDR3 sequence is 16 residues long. CDR1 and CDR2 (germline): MGHRA, YSYEKL. CDR3 residues: CASSQQPGGPDGELFF. CDR3 DNA sequence: TGCGCCAGCAGCCAACAGCCGGGGGGGCCTGACGGGGAGCTGTTTTTT.

This sequence joins TRBV24-1 and TRBJ1-5; 9 bases are shared with TRBD1. This CDR3 region has 15 residues. The J segment lost 3 bases and the V segment lost 5 bases, leaving 4 bases of the junction unmatched. Germline lookup yields CDR1 KGHDR and CDR2 SFDVKD. Written as DNA, the CDR3 is TGTGCCACCAGTGGCCGGACAGGGGACAATCAGCCCCAGCATTTT. Amino acids: CATSGRTGDNQPQHF.

Written as DNA, the CDR3 is TGTGCCAGCAGCTTCGGGGGGCTGGGTGGAAACACCATATATTTT. Protein sequence: CASSFGGLGGNTIYF. J is TRBJ1-3 and V is TRBV5-4; D perhaps matches TRBD1 (6 bases). CDR3 length equals 15 residues. Germline CDR1 is SGHNT and CDR2 is YYREEE (reference sequence). V shed 2 bases and J shed 3 bases, with 12 bases lying between them.

J is TRBJ1-4 and V is TRBV7-8, with a tentative D call TRBD1 (6 bases). V was cut by 0 bases and J by 8 bases, with 16 bases left in between. The CDR3 spans 16 residues. Germline V gives CDR1 SGHVS, CDR2 FQNEAQ. The CDR3 DNA reads TGTGCCAGCAGCTTAGCGCTAGGGGGTGAGAAGGAAAAACTGTTTTTT. It translates to CASSLALGGEKEKLFF.

This clone has a single count. This chain uses TRBV28 with TRBJ1-2; 9 bases match TRBD1. Losses at the gene ends were 9 bases for V and 7 bases for J; bases not matched to a gene: 12. This CDR3 is 14 amino acids long. CDR1 and CDR2 from the germline V gene are MDHEN and SYDVKM. In DNA, the CDR3 is TGTGCCAGGGCAGAGGCACAGGGGGCCGGTGGCTACACCTTC. Amino acids: CARAEAQGAGGYTF.

This chain connects TRBV6-2 or TRBV6-3 to TRBJ1-5; D unresolved. The CDR3 spans 14 residues. With 2 bases removed from V and 2 bases from J, the gap between germline ends came to 7 bases. Germline loops: CDR1 MNHEY, CDR2 SVGEGT. The CDR3 nucleotides read TGTGCCAGCAGTTACCCCCAGGGCAATCAGCCCCAGCATTTT. Translating it yields CASSYPQGNQPQHF.

This clone was counted between two and nine times. The chain combines TRBV7-9 with TRBJ2-3; 10 positions match TRBD1. CDR1 is SEHNR, CDR2 FQNEAQ, per germline (reference sequence). The CDR3 loop spans 15 amino acids. V trimming: 3 bases; J trimming: 5 bases; junction bases outside the gene matches: 5. The CDR3 region is CASSFGQGDQDTQYF. CDR3 bases: TGTGCCAGCAGCTTCGGACAGGGGGATCAAGATACGCAGTATTTT.

CDR3 region: CASSQEGAFTTEAFF. The DNA for the CDR3 is TGTGCCAGCAGCCAAGAGGGGGCGTTCACCACTGAAGCTTTCTTT. This sequence joins TRBV4-2 and TRBJ1-1; possibly TRBD1 for D (6 bases). The CDR3 has 15 amino acids. CDR1 and CDR2 (germline): LGHNA, YNFKEQ. Trimming took 0 bases from V and 4 from J, leaving 12 bases between them.

V usage is TRBV19 and J usage is TRBJ1-2, with 7 nucleotides matching TRBD1. Germline assignment: CDR1 LNHDA and CDR2 SQIVND (reference sequence). The CDR3 spans 16 residues. V trimming: 5 bases; J trimming: 3 bases; junction bases outside the gene matches: 12. The CDR3 bases are TGTGCCAGTAGTGAATACAGGGGAGATAGAGACTATGGCTACACCTTC. Its translation: CASSEYRGDRDYGYTF.

The genes are TRBV12-3 or TRBV12-4 and TRBJ2-5; D ambiguous. The CDR3 spans 11 residues. Trimming took 4 bases from V and 3 from J, leaving 3 bases between them. Here the CDR3 reads CASSSEETQYF. The CDR3 DNA reads TGTGCCAGCAGTTCCGAAGAGACCCAGTACTTC.

J is TRBJ1-4 and V is TRBV5-1; TRBD1 matches 8 bases. The CDR3 extends over 15 amino acids. Looked up from germline, CDR1 is SGHRS and CDR2 is YFSETQ. The V gene end was trimmed by 4 bases and the J gene end by 3 bases; junction bases not matched to a gene: 5. In DNA form, the CDR3 reads TGCGCCAGCAGCAGCCAGACAGGGGCTAATGAAAAACTGTTTTTT. This encodes CASSSQTGANEKLFF.

As regards this clone: The sample has other DNA sequences that encode this CDR3 too. This chain uses TRBV7-9 with TRBJ1-5; 8 nucleotides line up with TRBD1. Per germline, CDR1 SEHNR and CDR2 FQNEAQ (reference sequence). V lost 5 bases and J lost 3; bases outside the gene matches: 15. The length of the CDR3 is 18 residues. CDR3 region: CASSLEYIGTGFNQPQHF. The DNA of the CDR3 is TGTGCCAGCAGCCTAGAGTACATTGGGACAGGTTTCAATCAGCCCCAGCATTTT.

This clone occurred once. The chain couples TRBV5-4 to TRBJ1-5, with 8 positions matching TRBD1. V shed 0 bases, J shed 6 bases, and the junction held 8 bases outside the gene matches. The CDR3 extends over 16 amino acids. The germline V gene has CDR1 SGHNT and CDR2 YYREEE (reference sequence). CDR3 in DNA: TGTGCCAGCAGCTTGGGCCCGACAGGGGCGGGTCAGCCCCAGCATTTT. Its translation: CASSLGPTGAGQPQHF.